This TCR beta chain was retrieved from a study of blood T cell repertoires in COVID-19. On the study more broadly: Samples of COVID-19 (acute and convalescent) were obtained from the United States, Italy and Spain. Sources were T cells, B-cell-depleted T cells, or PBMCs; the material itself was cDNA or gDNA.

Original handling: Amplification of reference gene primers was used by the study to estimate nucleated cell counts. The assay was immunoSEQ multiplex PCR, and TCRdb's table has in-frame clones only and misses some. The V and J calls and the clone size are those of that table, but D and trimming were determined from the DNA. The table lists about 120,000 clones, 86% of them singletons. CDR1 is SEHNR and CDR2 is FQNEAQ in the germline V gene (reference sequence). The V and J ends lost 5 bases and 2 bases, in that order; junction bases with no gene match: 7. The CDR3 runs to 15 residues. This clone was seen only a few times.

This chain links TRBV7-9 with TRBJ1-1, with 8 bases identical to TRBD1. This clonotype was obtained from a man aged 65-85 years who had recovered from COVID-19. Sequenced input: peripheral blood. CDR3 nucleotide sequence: TGTGCCAGCAGCCCCGGGGACAGGCCCAACACTGAAGCTTTCTTT. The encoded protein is CASSPGDRPNTEAFF.